A selection of T cell receptor beta chains follows, all from one sample in a study of CD8+ T cells in alopecia areata. The assay was immunoSEQ multiplex PCR, and TCRdb's table has in-frame clones only and misses some. This table holds roughly 150,000 clones, nearly 55% found once. Specimen: CD8+ T cells sorted from blood, collected at week 4, from a patient treated with tofacitinib. The receptors derive from a human donor with alopecia areata. Each CDR3 is given with its conserved first and last residue. A D gene is named only where the DNA matches it firmly. Clone size is given for some rows only: seen once, a few or many times, or a class if the clone is expanded.

j_gene	v_gene	d_gene	abundance	CDR3nt	CDR3aa
TRBJ1-2	TRBV27	-	-	TGTGCCAGCACCCCAGACGGCAGAGCTAACTATGGCTACACCTTC	CASTPDGRANYGYTF
TRBJ2-6	TRBV29-1	-	few	TGCAGCGTTGAACTCAGCGGAGGCTCTGGGGCCAACGTCCTGACTTTC	CSVELSGGSGANVLTF
TRBJ2-7	TRBV10-3	-	-	TGTGCCACCACGAGTGACTGGGGTGGCGAGCAGTACTTC	CATTSDWGGEQYF
TRBJ1-1	TRBV29-1	TRBD1	few	TGCAGCGTTGTACAGGGGGGCACTGAAGCTTTCTTT	CSVVQGGTEAFF
TRBJ2-1	TRBV13	TRBD2	once	TGTGCCAGCAGCTATCTAGCGGGGGGCCACAATGAGCAGTTCTTC	CASSYLAGGHNEQFF
TRBJ1-2	TRBV9	TRBD1	once	TGTGCCAGCAGCGTAGGGGGGACAGGAGTCTATGGCTACACCTTC	CASSVGGTGVYGYTF
TRBJ1-5	TRBV30	-	-	TGTGCCTGGAGTCAGCAATCCGAGTTGGCCCAGCATTTT	CAWSQQSELAQHF
TRBJ1-2	TRBV29-1	TRBD1	few	TGCAGCGTTGGAGGGACAGGGTGGGATGGCTACACCTTC	CSVGGTGWDGYTF
TRBJ2-5	TRBV4-1	-	-	TGTGCCAGCAGCCAAGATAGAGGAGGGGAAGAGACCCAGTACTTC	CASSQDRGGEETQYF
TRBJ2-7	TRBV28	TRBD2	-	TGTGCCAGCAGTTTCCCTAGCGGGCCTTACGAGCAGTACTTC	CASSFPSGPYEQYF
TRBJ1-6	TRBV4-3	-	-	TGCGCCAGCAGCCAACAAGATACCGGACAGCGGTATTCACCCCTCCACTTT	CASSQQDTGQRYSPLHF
TRBJ2-7	TRBV30	-	-	TGTGCCTGGAGTTTTCTGACAGGTCCCTACGAGCAGTACTTC	CAWSFLTGPYEQYF